The 2 T cell receptor beta chains presented below share a single source sample, sequenced in a study of neurological immune-mediated disorders. TCRdb re-called the 5' RACE reads with MiXCR, one entry per CDR3 protein. This table has tens of thousands of distinct CDR3 sequences, roughly 23% appearing once. Material: PBMCs. The source of these receptors is a woman in her 70s in good health.

Relative to its sample, this clonotype is medium-sized (0.01 to 0.1%). The V and J genes are TRBV29-1 and TRBJ2-1; 12 positions agree with TRBD2. V was pared by 2 bases and J by 3 bases, with 5 bases of the junction left unmatched. The CDR3 sequence is 16 residues long. Germline V gene lookup returns CDR1 SQVTM and CDR2 ANQGSEA. CDR3 sequence: CSVESTSGRRYNEQFF. The CDR3 coding sequence is TGCAGCGTTGAAAGTACTAGCGGGAGGCGCTACAATGAGCAGTTCTTC.

This clonotype was counted a few times. This may be a read error, as it is one base from a much larger clone. V gene TRBV6-6 combines with J gene TRBJ1-5; TRBD1 aligns across 9 bases. The CDR3 loop spans 15 amino acids. Germline CDR1 MNHNY, CDR2 SVGAGI (reference sequence). DNA for the CDR3: TGTGCCAGCAGCGCCGGGACAGGGTACGATCAGCCCCGGCATTTT. Protein: CASSAGTGYDQPRHF.